Shown below are 12 T cell receptor beta chains from a single sample sequenced in a study of blood T cells in healthy people across ages. A sample-barcoded 5' primer and a J-beta primer mix were used in a second PCR of about 6 to 12 cycles. In TCRdb, the 5' RACE reads were re-called with MiXCR into one record per CDR3 protein. Here the sample spans around 1,800,000 distinct CDR3 sequences, roughly 43% being singletons. Sequencing input: blood. The source is a human donor in good health.

Worth noting for this clonotype: Germline is not matched at one junction end, which may reflect a read error. The chain uses TRBV5-6 and TRBJ2-3, with TRBD1 as a possible D gene (6 bases). There are 16 residues in the CDR3. Germline V gene data show CDR1 as SGHDT and CDR2 as YYEEEE. CDR3 sequence reads: CAGSFYRDRLTDTQYF. The CDR3 DNA reads TGTGCCGGCAGCTTTTATAGAGACAGGCTCACAGATACGCAGTATTTT.

This clonotype was detected only once. The chain uses TRBV7-8 and TRBJ2-4; D is unclear. The J call may be wrong; the DNA end is better matched by TRBJ2-7. The CDR3 runs to 14 residues. CDR1 and CDR2 from the germline V gene are SGHVS and FQNEAQ. The CDR3 loop reads CASSVRAYGDEQYF. The CDR3 DNA is TGTGCCAGCAGCGTAAGGGCTTACGGCGACGAGCAGTACTTC.

This clonotype was recorded at least ten times. The chain is built from TRBV29-1 and TRBJ2-7; no definite D call. This CDR3 is 11 amino acids long. Between the trimmed V and J ends, which lost 1 base and 5 bases, there was a span of 6 bases. Germline-derived CDR1 and CDR2 are SQVTM and ANQGSEA. The CDR3 DNA reads as TGCAGCGTTGAAGCGGGCGACGAGCAGTACTTC. It is translated as CSVEAGDEQYF.

The chain uses TRBV7-2 and TRBJ2-1; D possibly corresponds to TRBD2 (6 bases). V shed 5 bases and J shed 7 bases, with 18 bases lying between them. CDR1 is SGHTA, CDR2 FQGNSA, per germline. The CDR3 is 15 residues long. The CDR3 sequence is CASSPQTSLWNEQFF. The CDR3 DNA reads TGTGCCAGCAGCCCCCAGACTAGTCTCTGGAATGAGCAGTTCTTC.

There are a few counts of this clonotype. The V and J genes are TRBV2 and TRBJ2-1; 12 nucleotides match TRBD2. Germline trimming cut 6 bases from V and 6 bases from J; bases unmatched to any gene: 6. This CDR3 is built from 15 residues. From germline, CDR1 is SNHLY and CDR2 FYNNEI. CDR3 nucleotide sequence: TGTGCCAGCAGGCTCCCTAGCGGGGGGGGCAATGAGCAGTTCTTC. It is translated as CASRLPSGGGNEQFF.

V usage is TRBV28 and J usage is TRBJ2-4, with a weak D call TRBD2 (7 bases). The J call is in doubt because the DNA end fits TRBJ2-5 better. The CDR3 runs to 16 residues. Germline V lookup: CDR1 MDHEN, CDR2 SYDVKM. CDR3 sequence: CASSSPVGGDQETQYF. The CDR3 DNA is TGTGCCAGCAGTTCCCCGGTAGGGGGGGATCAAGAGACCCAGTACTTC.

The rearrangement joins TRBV20-1 to TRBJ2-3; 7 bases are shared with TRBD1. The CDR3 runs 14 residues. Germline V gives CDR1 DFQATT, CDR2 SNEGSKA (reference sequence). Losses at the gene ends were 4 bases for V and 1 base for J; bases not matched to a gene: 5. Here the CDR3 reads CSATYGQGTDTQYF. Here the CDR3 DNA reads TGCAGTGCTACCTATGGACAGGGCACAGATACGCAGTATTTT.

This clonotype was seen more than once but under ten times. This chain connects TRBV7-2 to TRBJ2-5; unclear D gene. Germline loops: CDR1 SGHTA, CDR2 FQGNSA. V lost 2 bases and J 4 bases, leaving 8 bases between the germline ends. The CDR3 loop spans 13 amino acids. CDR3 loop: CASSLIVLETQYF. The DNA for the CDR3 is TGTGCCAGCAGCTTAATAGTCCTAGAGACCCAGTACTTC.

V is TRBV7-6 and J is TRBJ2-3; 8 positions match TRBD2. The V segment lost 5 bases and the J segment 4 bases; nucleotides outside the gene matches: 8. Germline V gives CDR1 SGHVS, CDR2 FNYEAQ. The CDR3 has 15 residues. The CDR3 sequence: CASSRWAGGADTQYF. The DNA for the CDR3 is TGTGCCAGCAGCCGATGGGCGGGGGGCGCAGATACGCAGTATTTT. Full variable domain (rest looked up from reference TRBV7-6 and TRBJ2-3): GAGVSQSPRYKVTKRGQDVALRCDPISGHVSLYWYRQALGQGPEFLTYFNYEAQQDKSGLPNDRFSAERPEGSISTLTIQRTEQRDSAMYRCASSRWAGGADTQYFGPGTRLTVL.

This sequence joins TRBV20-1 and TRBJ2-4; D gene unclear. Germline V gives CDR1 DFQATT, CDR2 SNEGSKA (reference sequence). Deletions cut 0 bases from V and 0 bases from J, with 12 bases between. The CDR3 contains 16 residues. DNA of the CDR3: TGCAGTGCTAGAGATCGAGGCGACCCAGCCAAAAACATTCAGTACTTC. Translating gives CSARDRGDPAKNIQYF.

This clonotype occurred many times. V gene TRBV7-2 combines with J gene TRBJ2-7; 11 positions agree with TRBD1. This CDR3 has 14 amino acids. Germline V gene sequence: CDR1 SGHTA, CDR2 FQGNSA. V shed 5 bases, J shed 4 bases, and the junction held 4 bases outside the gene matches. The CDR3 DNA sequence: TGTGCCAGCAGCACGGGACAGGGGGGATACGAGCAGTACTTC. Residues: CASSTGQGGYEQYF.

At least ten counts were recorded for this clonotype. The V and J genes are TRBV29-1 and TRBJ2-3; TRBD2 is a possible D gene (7 bases). The length of the CDR3 is 15 residues. Germline V lookup: CDR1 SQVTM, CDR2 ANQGSEA. The V end lost 4 bases, the J end lost 0 bases, and 14 bases lay between the germline ends. DNA for the CDR3: TGCAGCGTTGTTGGGGGGGCCCTTAGCACAGATACGCAGTATTTT. Translated, it gives CSVVGGALSTDTQYF.